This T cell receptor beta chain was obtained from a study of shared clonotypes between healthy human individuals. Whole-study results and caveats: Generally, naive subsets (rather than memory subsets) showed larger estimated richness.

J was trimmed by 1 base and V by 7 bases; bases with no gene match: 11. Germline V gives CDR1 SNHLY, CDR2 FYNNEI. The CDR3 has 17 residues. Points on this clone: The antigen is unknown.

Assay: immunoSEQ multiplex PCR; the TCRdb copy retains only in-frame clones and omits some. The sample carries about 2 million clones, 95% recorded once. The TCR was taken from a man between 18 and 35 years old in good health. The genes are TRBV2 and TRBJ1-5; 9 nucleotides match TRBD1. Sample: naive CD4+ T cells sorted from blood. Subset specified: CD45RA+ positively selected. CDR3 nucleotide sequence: TGTGCCAGCAAGGACAGGGGACTCGGGAGGAGCAATCAGCCCCAGCATTTT. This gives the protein CASKDRGLGRSNQPQHF.